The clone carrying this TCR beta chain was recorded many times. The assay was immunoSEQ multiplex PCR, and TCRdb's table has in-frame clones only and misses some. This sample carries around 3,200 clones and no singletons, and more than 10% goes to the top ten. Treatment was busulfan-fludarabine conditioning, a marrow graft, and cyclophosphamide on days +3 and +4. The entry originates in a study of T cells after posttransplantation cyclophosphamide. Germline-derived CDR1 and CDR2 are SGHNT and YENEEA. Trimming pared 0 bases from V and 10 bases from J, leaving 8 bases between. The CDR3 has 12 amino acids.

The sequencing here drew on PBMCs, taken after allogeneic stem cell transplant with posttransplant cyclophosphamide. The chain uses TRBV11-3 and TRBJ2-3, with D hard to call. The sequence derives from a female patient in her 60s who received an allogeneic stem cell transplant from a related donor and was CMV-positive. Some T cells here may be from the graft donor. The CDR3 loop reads CASSLDSSAQYF. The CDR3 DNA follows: TGTGCCAGCAGCTTAGATTCGTCTGCGCAGTATTTT. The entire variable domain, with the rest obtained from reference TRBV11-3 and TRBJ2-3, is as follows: EAGVVQSPRYKIIEKKQPVAFWCNPISGHNTLYWYLQNLGQGPELLIRYENEEAVDDSQLPKDRFSAERLKGVDSTLKIQPAELGDSAVYLCASSLDSSAQYFGPGTRLTVL.